This TCR beta chain was recovered during a study of cytomegalovirus exposure and HLA in healthy donors (dated by TCRdb to the late 2010s). Context from the whole study: In an earlier analysis of around 540 of the donors, 276 Gb of sequence data and 120 million or so unique TCR beta sequences from approximately 180 million T cells were reported. Every discovery cohort repertoire had been produced on one sequencing platform. Donor age, sex, ethnicity and CMV serostatus were collected together with the repertoire data. The study profiled the T cell repertoires of 550 to 700 subjects by immunosequencing and related them to cytomegalovirus serostatus. A separate validation cohort of some 130 different subjects was used in addition to the roughly 720-subject first cohort. The study combined high-throughput TCR immunosequencing, statistical association of individual TCRs with disease status, and machine learning to predict cytomegalovirus infection status. A later analysis re-analyzed previously published TCR beta repertoires from 550 to 700 donors and added high-resolution HLA genotyping to study TCR occurrence patterns. An early release covering roughly 580 HLA-typed donors comprised around 300 gigabases of sequencing data and approximately 80 million unique TCR sequences. The study aimed to test whether signatures of past pathogen exposure could be identified by cataloging public T cell receptors. On average, around 240,000 unique TCR beta nucleotide sequences were sequenced per donor among more than 350 genotyped donors of the cohort, with roughly 18% of those sequences being non-productive. The number of donors typed differed by locus, with roughly 629-640 for A, B, C, DRB1 and DQB1, around 520 for DQA1, 606 for DPA1, and approximately 470 for DPB1. HLA typing included class I and class II loci at four-digit resolution. An earlier analysis of some 500 of the donors applied high-throughput TCR beta sequencing to assess whether each TCR beta V gene segment acted as functional or pseudogenic. Of the roughly 400 genotyped donors, around 81% fell in the genetic ancestry cluster associated with self-reported Caucasian donors. Genome-wide SNP genotypes for about three fifths of the roughly 670 donors were used in a later genetic analysis, which treated that subset as a discovery cohort. Rather than using new phenotypic data, the later analysis identified candidate immune exposures from TCR beta sequences and from how often those sequences occurred across donors. Because of strong linkage in the cohort, a few DR-DQ haplotypes were treated as single units for association and clustering. Beyond this particular receptor, the publication reports: A cluster of highly shared sequence variants was judged likely to represent a technical artifact of the sequencing pipeline. A later analysis found that most CMV-associated TCR beta chains appeared HLA-restricted, with HLA associations seemingly driven largely by CMV exposure. A further reported finding was that TCR beta sequences accurately predicted the HLA-A and HLA-B alleles for most subjects in the first cohort. In both the original and validation cohorts, the classifier was reported to diagnose cytomegalovirus status with high specificity and sensitivity. Presence/absence analyses assumed roughly uniform sequencing depth across donors, an assumption that may not hold. Linkage disequilibrium might explain the correlated functional status among segregating V segments, but an unknown experimental factor could not be ruled out. Broadly in line with IMGT annotations, most TCR beta V segments showed up in productive rearrangements about 87% or about 30% of the time in an earlier analysis of some 590 of the donors. According to a later analysis, parvovirus B19, influenza, CMV and Epstein-Barr virus appeared linked to several top co-occurrence clusters. Because counts were too low, about 18 rarely observed V segments, including chromosome 9 orphons, were excluded from the earlier analysis of several hundred of the donors. The authors suggested that the approach could potentially be generalized to other disease states and immunological phenotypes. Because HLA typing was missing for some donors at each locus, association tests included only the typed subset. In a later genetic analysis, a missense DCLRE1C variant was associated with V-gene and J-gene trimming of TCR beta chains, and the association was replicated in an independent cohort. Compared with the roughly 670-donor mean, donors in an Asian-associated ancestry cluster had fewer N-insertions in productive TCRs, according to a later genetic analysis. Only TCR beta chains were sequenced in this cohort, and the absence of alpha or paired-chain data limited detectable features. In vitro tests confirmed that three of the cytomegalovirus-associated TCR beta chains recognize cytomegalovirus antigens. According to a later analysis, TCR association rates differed among HLA loci, with DRB1 alleles showing the most associated TCRs and HLA-C alleles showing the fewest. In a later analysis, HLA-associated TCR beta chains were found to be more clonally expanded and to have lower generation probabilities than equally common non-associated chains. The 87-base-pair reads could not distinguish some IMGT-functional V segments, including TRBV6-2 and TRBV6-3, so those segments were excluded. The study gave a list of about 160 TCR beta chains associated with cytomegalovirus. Strong co-occurrence of HLA alleles, especially DR and DQ, made assigning TCR associations to individual alleles difficult. CMV serostatus was the only immune exposure information available for the cohort. Across donors, most TCR sequences were observed very rarely, whereas some public TCRs were present in many individuals. In a later analysis, some 17,000 TCR beta sequences were associated with specific HLA alleles at a false discovery rate of 0.05.

Inclusive of the bounding cysteine and phenylalanine, the CDR3 is 14 residues long. CDR3 DNA only is kept here, 42 bases in frame from base 1. The germline V gene sets CDR1 to MNHEY and CDR2 to SVGAGI. Trimming removed 6 bases from V and 6 bases from J, leaving 15 bases between the germline ends. As to this clone: The specificity of this receptor is unknown. The record has no base qualities; no much larger clone is one base away.

Preparation of the library involved the immunoSEQ multiplex PCR assay. For the multiplex PCR, a mixture combining 60 forward primers for TCR Vbeta segments and 13 reverse primers for TCR Jbeta segments was used. The CDR3 region of rearranged TCR beta genes was amplified from genomic DNA with a multiplex PCR assay. The Illumina HiSeq System was used to sequence the amplified TCR beta libraries as 87-base-pair reads. In the source study's methods: In a later analysis, roughly 80 million unique TCR beta chains were counted across the 650 to 750 repertoires, and approximately 11 million of these chains were shared by at least two donors. A nearest-neighbor algorithm error-corrected the raw reads and collapsed the reads into unique sequences, merging closely related sequences to remove PCR and sequencing errors. CDR3 sequences were aligned to IMGT reference sequences to assign V, D and J gene segments. For a sequence to be retained, at least a six-nucleotide match to both a V gene segment and a J gene segment was required. Rearrangements were called productive when the CDR3 lacked stop codons and stayed in frame with V and J; all others were non-productive. Following IMGT convention, CDR3 was defined as the stretch from the second conserved V-encoded cysteine up to the conserved J-encoded phenylalanine. Sequences without an unambiguous match to a single V gene segment were excluded from the earlier analysis of about 640 of the donors. An earlier analysis of a few hundred of the donors classified V segments as functional when productive rearrangements were above 56.7% and as segregating when the standard deviation between donors was above 5%. To diagnose cytomegalovirus status from the catalog of TCR beta chain sequences, a statistical classification framework was built. V and J gene assignment, in a later analysis, came from comparing TCR nucleotide sequences with IMGT/GENE-DB human TR gene sequences. A later analysis assigned CDR3 sequences and most-parsimonious VDJ recombination scenarios with the TCRdist pipeline. A later analysis defined each TCR beta chain by its CDR3 amino acid sequence plus V-gene family, and excluded reads lacking a unique V-gene family. In a later analysis, around 650 highly shared, low-generation-probability nucleotide sequences were removed to address suspected cross-contamination and a sequencing artifact. In a later analysis, a clonal expansion index was calculated for each public chain from normalized within-repertoire ranks of inferred template counts. Generation probabilities in a later analysis came from a VDJ recombination model fitted to out-of-frame rearrangements, and those results were checked against IGoR. In a later analysis, TCR-TCR, TCR-HLA and TCR-CMV co-occurrence was scored with hypergeometric tests, and a repertoire-size bias correction was applied to TCR pairs. In a later analysis, false discovery rates were estimated by permuting HLA or CMV assignments 20 times. In a later analysis, co-occurring TCRs were grouped with DBSCAN, and TCRdist sequence similarity was added when clustering was performed within HLA-allele-positive subsets. For co-occurrence clustering, repertoires with fewer than 30,000 or more than 120,000 public chains were excluded, along with four or five repertoires with anomalous nucleotide sharing. TCRdb carries this immuneACCESS record with in-frame sequences only. Its versions omit some clonotypes, under half of them owing to an unresolved V gene in the studies checked, with the rest unexplained. V and J calls and clone size are as listed in that table; D and trimming were resolved from the DNA. In this sample the table shows about 160,000 clones, nearly 80% of which occur a single time. Of the sample, roughly 10% falls within the top ten clones.

The cohort comprised around 700 healthy bone marrow donors. Cohort members were all nominally healthy when sampled, although unrecorded immune exposures were likely present. The donor tested CMV seropositive and was one of the 289 seropositive cohort members. A peripheral blood sample was provided by each donor, and peripheral blood mononuclear cells were used for TCR beta sequencing. Genomic DNA extraction from the blood cell samples was performed with the Qiagen DNeasy Blood Extraction Kit. The source of this sequence is a young man in good health and CMV-seropositive. Recombination linked TRBV6-5 to TRBJ1-5; the D region possibly corresponds to TRBD1 (6 bases align). Sequencing was performed on PBMCs. For the CDR3, the sequence is CASRNGGLGQPQHF. The DNA reads TGTGCCAGCAGAAACGGGGGGCTTGGTCAGCCCCAGCATTTT.